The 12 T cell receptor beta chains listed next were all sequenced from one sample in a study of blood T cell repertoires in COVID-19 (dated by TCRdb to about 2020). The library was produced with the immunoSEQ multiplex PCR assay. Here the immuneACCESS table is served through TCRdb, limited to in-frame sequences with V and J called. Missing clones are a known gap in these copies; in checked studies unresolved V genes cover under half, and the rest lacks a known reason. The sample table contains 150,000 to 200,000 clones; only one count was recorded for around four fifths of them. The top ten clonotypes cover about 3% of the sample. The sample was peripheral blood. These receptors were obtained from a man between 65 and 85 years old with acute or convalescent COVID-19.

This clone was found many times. CDR3 DNA sequence: TGCGCCAGCAGTGACGGTAGCGGGCTCGCCCACGAGCAGTACTTC. Amino acid sequence: CASSDGSGLAHEQYF. This chain connects TRBV4-1 to TRBJ2-7; TRBD2 matches at 7 bases. Germline lookup yields CDR1 MGHRA and CDR2 YSYEKL. CDR3 size: 15 residues. V dropped 6 bases and J dropped 5; count of bases not matched to a gene: 13.

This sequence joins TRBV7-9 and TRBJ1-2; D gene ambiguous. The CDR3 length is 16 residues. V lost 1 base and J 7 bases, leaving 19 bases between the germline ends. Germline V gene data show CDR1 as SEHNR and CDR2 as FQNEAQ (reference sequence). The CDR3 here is CASSLGHRGAQSGYTF. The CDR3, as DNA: TGTGCCAGCAGCTTAGGGCACCGGGGAGCCCAAAGTGGCTACACCTTC.

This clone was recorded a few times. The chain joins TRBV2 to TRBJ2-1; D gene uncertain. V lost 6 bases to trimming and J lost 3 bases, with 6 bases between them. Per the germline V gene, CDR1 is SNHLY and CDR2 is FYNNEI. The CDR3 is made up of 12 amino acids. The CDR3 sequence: CASRAGYNEQFF. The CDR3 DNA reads TGTGCCAGCAGGGCAGGCTACAATGAGCAGTTCTTC.

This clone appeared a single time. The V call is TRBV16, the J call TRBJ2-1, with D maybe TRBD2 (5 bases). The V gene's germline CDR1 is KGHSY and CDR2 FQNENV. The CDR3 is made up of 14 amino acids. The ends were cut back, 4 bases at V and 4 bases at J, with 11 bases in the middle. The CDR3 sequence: CASSRRGLYNEQFF. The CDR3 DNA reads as TGTGCCAGCAGCCGGCGCGGGCTTTACAATGAGCAGTTCTTC.

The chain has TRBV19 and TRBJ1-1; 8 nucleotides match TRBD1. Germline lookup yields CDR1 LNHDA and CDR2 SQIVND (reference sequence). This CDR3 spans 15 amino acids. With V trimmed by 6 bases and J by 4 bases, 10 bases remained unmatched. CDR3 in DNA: TGTGCCAGTAGCCACCCAGGGGGCGCGGTCACTGAAGCTTTCTTT. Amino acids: CASSHPGGAVTEAFF.

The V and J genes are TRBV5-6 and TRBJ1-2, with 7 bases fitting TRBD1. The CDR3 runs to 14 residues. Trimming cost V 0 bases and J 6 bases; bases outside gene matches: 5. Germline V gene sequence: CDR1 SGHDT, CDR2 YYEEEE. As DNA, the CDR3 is TGTGCCAGCAGCTTGGTCGGACAGGCCCATGGCTACACCTTC. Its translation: CASSLVGQAHGYTF.

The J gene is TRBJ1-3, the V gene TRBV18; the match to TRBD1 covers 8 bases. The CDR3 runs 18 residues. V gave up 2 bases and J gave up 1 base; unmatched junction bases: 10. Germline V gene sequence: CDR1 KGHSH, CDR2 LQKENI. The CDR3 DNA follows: TGTGCCAGCTCACCATTCAACCTCAGGGGGCTATCTGGAAACACCATATATTTT. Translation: CASSPFNLRGLSGNTIYF.

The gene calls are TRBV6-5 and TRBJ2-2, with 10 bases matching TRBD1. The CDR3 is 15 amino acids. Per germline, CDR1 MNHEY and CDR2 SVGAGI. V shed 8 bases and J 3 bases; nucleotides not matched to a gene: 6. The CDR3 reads CASYGTGDHTGELFF. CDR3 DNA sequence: TGTGCCAGCTACGGGACAGGGGATCACACCGGGGAGCTGTTTTTT.

The CDR3 DNA reads as TGTGCCAGCAGCTCGCAACCGGGACTAGCGGGGGGGGACTACAATGAGCAGTTCTTC. Its translation: CASSSQPGLAGGDYNEQFF. The genes are TRBV7-6 and TRBJ2-1; TRBD2 matches at 16 bases. Germline values: CDR1 SGHVS, CDR2 FNYEAQ. The CDR3 totals 19 residues. Germline trimming cut 4 bases from V and 3 bases from J; bases unmatched to any gene: 9.

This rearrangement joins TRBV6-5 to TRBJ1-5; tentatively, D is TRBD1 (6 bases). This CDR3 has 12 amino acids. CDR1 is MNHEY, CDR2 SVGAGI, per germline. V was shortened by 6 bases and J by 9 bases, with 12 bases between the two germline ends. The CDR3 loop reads CASSHRVGPQHF. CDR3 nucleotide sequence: TGTGCCAGCAGCCACAGGGTTGGGCCCCAGCATTTT.

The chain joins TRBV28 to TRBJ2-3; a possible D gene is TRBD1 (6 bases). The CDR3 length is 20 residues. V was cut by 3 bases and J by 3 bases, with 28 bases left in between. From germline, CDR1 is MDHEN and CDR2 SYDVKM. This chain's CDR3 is CASSFPPPARDTLGTDTQYF. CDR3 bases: TGTGCCAGCAGTTTTCCCCCTCCCGCTCGGGACACATTGGGGACAGATACGCAGTATTTT.

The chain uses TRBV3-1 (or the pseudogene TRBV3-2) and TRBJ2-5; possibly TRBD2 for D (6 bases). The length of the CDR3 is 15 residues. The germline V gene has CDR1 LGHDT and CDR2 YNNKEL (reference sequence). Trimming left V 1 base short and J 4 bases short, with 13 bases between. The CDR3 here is CASSQGRGVGETQYF. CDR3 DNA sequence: TGTGCCAGCAGCCAAGGGCGCGGGGTGGGAGAGACCCAGTACTTC.